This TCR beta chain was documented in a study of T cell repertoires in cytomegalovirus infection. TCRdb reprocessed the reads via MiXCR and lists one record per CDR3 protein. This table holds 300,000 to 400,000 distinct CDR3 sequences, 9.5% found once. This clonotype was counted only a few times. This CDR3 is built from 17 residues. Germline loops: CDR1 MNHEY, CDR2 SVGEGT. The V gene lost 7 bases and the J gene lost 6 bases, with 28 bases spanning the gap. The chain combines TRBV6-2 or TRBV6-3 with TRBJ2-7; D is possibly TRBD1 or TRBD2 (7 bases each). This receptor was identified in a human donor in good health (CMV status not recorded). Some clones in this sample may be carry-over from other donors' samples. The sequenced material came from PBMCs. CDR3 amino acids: CASTPSPSSGWTGEQYF. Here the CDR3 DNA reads TGTGCCAGCACCCCAAGCCCCTCTAGCGGCTGGACAGGCGAGCAGTACTTC.